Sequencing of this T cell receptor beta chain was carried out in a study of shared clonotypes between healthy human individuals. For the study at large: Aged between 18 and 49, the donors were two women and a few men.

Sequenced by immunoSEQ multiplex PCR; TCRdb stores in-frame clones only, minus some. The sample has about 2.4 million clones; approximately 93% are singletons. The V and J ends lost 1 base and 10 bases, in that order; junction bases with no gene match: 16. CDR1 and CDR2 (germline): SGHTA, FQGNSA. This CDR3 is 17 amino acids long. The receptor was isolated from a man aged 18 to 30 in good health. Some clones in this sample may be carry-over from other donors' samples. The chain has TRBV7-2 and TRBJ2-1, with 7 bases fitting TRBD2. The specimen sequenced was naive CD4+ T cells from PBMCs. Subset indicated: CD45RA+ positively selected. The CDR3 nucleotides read TGTGCCAGCAGCTTAGGTGGCGGGAGATCGATGTGGGGAGAGCAGTTCTTC. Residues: CASSLGGGRSMWGEQFF.